Following are 28 T cell receptor beta chains from one sample sequenced in a study of early T cells in non-severe SARS-CoV-2 infection. TCRdb called the 5' RACE reads again in MiXCR, with one record for every CDR3 protein. The table shows more than 70,000 distinct CDR3 sequences, with around 12% occurring only once. The sequenced sample was whole blood. These receptor sequences come from an adult who was a healthcare worker with PCR-confirmed SARS-CoV-2 infection or an uninfected control (not recorded which).

This chain uses TRBV4-2 with TRBJ2-1; 11 nucleotides agree with TRBD2. The CDR3 has 16 residues. V shed 1 base, J shed 1 base, and the junction held 0 bases outside the gene matches. Germline V gene sequence: CDR1 LGHNA, CDR2 YNFKEQ. The CDR3 DNA sequence: TGTGCCAGCAGCCAAGCTAGCGGGAGGTCCTACAATGAGCAGTTCTTC. The encoded protein is CASSQASGRSYNEQFF.

V is TRBV5-1 and J is TRBJ2-3; D unclear. CDR3 length: 16 amino acids. V was trimmed by 0 bases and J by 3 bases, leaving 14 bases between them. Germline CDR1 and CDR2: SGHRS and YFSETQ. The CDR3 nucleotides read TGCGCCAGCAGCTTGGAACCGGGTGGGGTAACAGATACGCAGTATTTT. Translating it yields CASSLEPGGVTDTQYF.

V gene TRBV21-1 combines with J gene TRBJ1-1; the D segment call TRBD1 is taken from the table without a DNA check. TRBV21-1 is labeled a pseudogene. The CDR3 has 19 residues. In nucleotides, the CDR3 is TGTGCCAGCAGCATCCCGGGACAGGGTAGGATAGTGGGTCACACTGAAGCTTTCTTT. It yields the protein CASSIPGQGRIVGHTEAFF.

The sample holds many counts of this clonotype. The chain is built from TRBV3-1 and TRBJ1-1; a weak D match, TRBD1 (6 bases). The germline CDR1 and CDR2 sequences are LGHDT and YNNKEL (reference sequence). CDR3 length: 14 amino acids. Deletions cut 0 bases from V and 3 bases from J, with 8 bases between. CDR3 nucleotide sequence: TGTGCCAGCAGCCAAGAGGACAGCGACACTGAAGCTTTCTTT. Its translation is CASSQEDSDTEAFF.

This clonotype was seen many times. The V gene is TRBV4-1, the J gene TRBJ2-7; D gene ambiguous. The CDR3 is 13 amino acids. Trimming removed 1 base at V and 3 bases at J, with 7 bases between. Germline CDR1 is MGHRA and CDR2 is YSYEKL. CDR3: CASSQGMGYEQYF. CDR3 nucleotides: TGCGCCAGCAGCCAAGGGATGGGCTACGAGCAGTACTTC.

This clonotype was found once. The chain employs TRBV28 and TRBJ2-5, with TRBD1 matching 12 bases. CDR1 is MDHEN, CDR2 SYDVKM, per germline. V shed 5 bases, J shed 4 bases, and the junction held 5 bases outside the gene matches. The CDR3 runs 15 residues. CDR3 protein: CASSPGTGGRETQYF. The CDR3 DNA is TGTGCCAGCAGTCCCGGGACAGGGGGCAGAGAGACCCAGTACTTC.

In this sample, this clonotype turned up a few times. The J gene is TRBJ1-1, the V gene TRBV20-1; D unresolved. CDR1 and CDR2 from the germline V gene are DFQATT and SNEGSKA (reference sequence). The CDR3 is 13 amino acids. The V gene lost 1 base and the J gene lost 1 base, with 7 bases spanning the gap. The CDR3 protein is CSARGTENTEAFF. In nucleotides, the CDR3 is TGCAGTGCTAGAGGTACAGAGAACACTGAAGCTTTCTTT.

This sequence joins TRBV9 and TRBJ2-4, with D possibly being TRBD2 (7 bases). With 1 base removed from V and 1 base from J, the gap between germline ends came to 15 bases. The CDR3 runs to 17 residues. CDR1 is SGDLS, CDR2 YYNGEE, per germline. The CDR3 protein is CASSVTGGGPAKNIQYF. The CDR3 DNA sequence: TGTGCCAGCAGCGTAACAGGCGGGGGCCCGGCCAAAAACATTCAGTACTTC.

This clonotype was detected only a few times. This chain connects TRBV19 to TRBJ1-5; D is unclear. Trimming removed 7 bases from V and 0 bases from J, with 10 bases in between. Germline V lookup: CDR1 LNHDA, CDR2 SQIVND (reference sequence). The CDR3 loop spans 14 amino acids. CDR3: CASTIAGSNQPQHF. The CDR3 nucleotides read TGTGCCAGTACTATTGCGGGTAGCAATCAGCCCCAGCATTTT.

This clonotype was observed a few times. The chain combines TRBV4-3 with TRBJ1-2, with D tentatively TRBD1 (5 bases). V gave up 0 bases and J gave up 10 bases, with 15 bases separating them. The CDR3 runs to 14 residues. Germline V lookup: CDR1 LGHNA, CDR2 YSLEER. CDR3 sequence: CASSQDWSRDPYTF. The CDR3 DNA reads TGCGCCAGCAGCCAAGATTGGTCGCGGGACCCCTACACCTTC.

CDR3 in DNA: TGTGCCAGCAGCCAATGGACTAGCGGGATAGAGACCCAGTACTTC. Translated: CASSQWTSGIETQYF. The J gene is TRBJ2-5, the V gene TRBV3-2; the table's TRBD2 call for D was not verified on the DNA. TRBV3-2 is termed a pseudogene. This CDR3 is built from 15 residues.

About this clonotype: A much larger clone lies one base from this, so it may be a read error. The gene calls are TRBV4-1 and TRBJ2-7; D might be TRBD2 (6 bases). Germline assignment: CDR1 MGHRA and CDR2 YSYEKL. Trimming stripped 8 bases from V and 9 bases from J, with 14 bases between. The CDR3 runs 11 residues. The CDR3 protein is CASGKEGVQYF. The CDR3 coding sequence is TGCGCCAGCGGAAAGGAGGGCGTGCAGTACTTC.

The genes are TRBV7-9 and TRBJ1-4, with 9 bases lining up with TRBD1. Looked up from germline, CDR1 is SEHNR and CDR2 is FQNEAQ (reference sequence). The V segment lost 6 bases and the J segment 8 bases; nucleotides outside the gene matches: 7. The CDR3 runs 14 residues. CDR3 coding DNA: TGTGCCAGCAGTTTGACAGGGGGAGCCGAAAAACTGTTTTTT. Its translation is CASSLTGGAEKLFF.

The chain is built from TRBV19 and TRBJ1-1, with D possibly being TRBD1 (6 bases). CDR3 length equals 15 residues. Germline loops: CDR1 LNHDA, CDR2 SQIVND (reference sequence). The V and J ends lost 3 bases and 0 bases respectively, with 11 bases between them. The DNA for the CDR3 is TGTGCCAGTAGTATTCAGGGGACCATGAACACTGAAGCTTTCTTT. Translating it yields CASSIQGTMNTEAFF.

The chain links TRBV27 to TRBJ2-2, with TRBD2 identical over 10 bases. Germline loops: CDR1 MNHEY, CDR2 SMNVEV (reference sequence). The CDR3 sequence is 17 residues long. J gave up 7 bases and V 7 bases, and 15 bases lay outside the gene matches. CDR3 protein: CASTDLAGDLRRGELFF. The CDR3 coding sequence is TGTGCCAGCACCGACCTAGCGGGGGACCTTCGGCGCGGGGAGCTGTTTTTT.

This sequence joins TRBV7-8 and TRBJ2-1; D may match TRBD1 or TRBD2 (5 bases each). CDR1 is SGHVS, CDR2 FQNEAQ, per germline. V lost 7 bases to trimming and J lost 5 bases, with 21 bases between them. This CDR3 is 16 amino acids long. This CDR3 reads CASIRDPSGEDNEQFF. CDR3 bases: TGTGCCAGCATAAGGGACCCCAGCGGAGAAGACAATGAGCAGTTCTTC.

The V gene is TRBV5-1, the J gene TRBJ2-7, with D perhaps being TRBD1 or TRBD2 (6 bases each). The germline CDR1 and CDR2 sequences are SGHRS and YFSETQ. Trimming took 4 bases from V and 0 from J, leaving 11 bases between them. The CDR3 runs to 14 residues. CDR3 sequence: CASSRGETSYEQYF. The CDR3, as DNA: TGCGCCAGCAGCAGGGGGGAGACCTCCTACGAGCAGTACTTC.

The chain couples TRBV29-1 to TRBJ1-1, with TRBD1 as a possible D gene (6 bases). Germline-derived CDR1 and CDR2 are SQVTM and ANQGSEA. The CDR3 runs 13 residues. V dropped 4 bases and J dropped 1 base, with 10 bases sitting between them. The CDR3 region has the DNA TGCAGCGTTGCTAGGGGGGGGAACACTGAAGCTTTCTTT. Translating gives CSVARGGNTEAFF.

This clonotype was detected ten times or more. The rearrangement links TRBV29-1 to TRBJ2-4; D is uncertain. V was trimmed by 5 bases and J by 6 bases, leaving 14 bases between them. In germline, CDR1 is SQVTM, CDR2 ANQGSEA. The CDR3 runs 13 residues. The CDR3 is CSVQWDVGNIQYF. The CDR3 nucleotides are TGCAGCGTTCAATGGGATGTTGGAAACATTCAGTACTTC.

This clonotype was seen ten or more times. V and J are TRBV19 and TRBJ2-5; the D is unclear. The CDR3 consists of 15 residues. The V end lost 7 bases, the J end lost 4 bases, and 19 bases lay between the germline ends. CDR1 is LNHDA and CDR2 is SQIVND in the germline V gene (reference sequence). The CDR3 here is CASKMVEPTLETQYF. The CDR3 DNA sequence: TGTGCCAGTAAGATGGTGGAGCCGACCCTAGAGACCCAGTACTTC.

This chain connects TRBV5-4 to TRBJ1-3; D is ambiguous. Germline loops: CDR1 SGHNT, CDR2 YYREEE (reference sequence). The CDR3 sequence is 14 residues long. The V end was cut by 4 bases, the J end by 1 base, with 9 bases between. The CDR3 DNA reads TGTGCCAGCAGCACCGTAGGGTCTGGAAACACCATATATTTT. Its protein is CASSTVGSGNTIYF. The variable domain in full, with the rest retrieved from reference TRBV5-4 and TRBJ1-3, is ETGVTQSPTHLIKTRGQQVTLRCSSQSGHNTVSWYQQALGQGPQFIFQYYREEENGRGNFPPRFSGLQFPNYSSELNVNALELDDSALYLCASSTVGSGNTIYFGEGSWLTVV.

This clonotype has only a few counts. The chain recombines TRBV7-2 with TRBJ2-3; weak D call: TRBD2 (6 bases). CDR1 is SGHTA, CDR2 FQGNSA, per germline. This CDR3 spans 14 amino acids. Trimming left V 5 bases short and J 2 bases short, with 11 bases between. CDR3 region: CASSRGLFTDTQYF. The CDR3 nucleotides read TGTGCCAGCAGCCGTGGACTATTCACAGATACGCAGTATTTT.

Many counts were recorded for this clonotype. This chain links TRBV9 with TRBJ2-7; D perhaps matches TRBD2 (6 bases). The V end was cut by 0 bases, the J end by 4 bases, with 11 bases between. There are 14 residues in the CDR3. Germline lookup yields CDR1 SGDLS and CDR2 YYNGEE. Written as DNA, the CDR3 is TGTGCCAGCAGCGTAGACGGGAGTGAGTACGAGCAGTACTTC. Its protein is CASSVDGSEYEQYF.

This chain links TRBV7-9 with TRBJ2-5; 8 nucleotides align to TRBD1. After removal of 1 base from V and 4 bases from J, the junction contained 2 bases not matched to a gene. The length of the CDR3 is 14 residues. CDR1 SEHNR and CDR2 FQNEAQ come from the germline V gene (reference sequence). This CDR3 reads CASSLGTGPETQYF. In DNA, the CDR3 is TGTGCCAGCAGCTTAGGGACAGGGCCAGAGACCCAGTACTTC.

This clonotype showed up just a few times. This sequence joins TRBV19 and TRBJ2-1; D possibly corresponds to TRBD2 (6 bases). V dropped 9 bases and J dropped 2 bases, with 20 bases sitting between them. This CDR3 region has 16 residues. Germline assignment: CDR1 LNHDA and CDR2 SQIVND (reference sequence). The CDR3 coding sequence is TGTGCCAGCGGGGTAGGTAGCGGAATTCCCTACAATGAGCAGTTCTTC. It is translated as CASGVGSGIPYNEQFF.

The rearrangement links TRBV18 to TRBJ2-2, with D maybe TRBD2 (5 bases). With 2 bases removed from V and 6 bases from J, the gap between germline ends came to 10 bases. This CDR3 spans 14 amino acids. Per germline, CDR1 KGHSH and CDR2 LQKENI. CDR3 sequence (DNA): TGTGCCAGCTCACCAAAACTAGAGGCCGGGGAGCTGTTTTTT. This codes for CASSPKLEAGELFF. The variable domain in full, completed from reference TRBV18 and TRBJ2-2, reads NAGVMQNPRHLVRRRGQEARLRCSPMKGHSHVYWYRQLPEEGLKFMVYLQKENIIDESGMPKERFSAEFPKEGPSILRIQQVVRGDSAAYFCASSPKLEAGELFFGEGSRLTVL.

The CDR3 region is CSVTTGSWGAYEQYF. In nucleotides, the CDR3 is TGCAGCGTCACCACAGGGTCTTGGGGGGCCTACGAGCAGTACTTC. V is TRBV29-1 and J is TRBJ2-7, with D tentatively TRBD1 or TRBD2 (6 bases each). The CDR3 is 15 amino acids. The V end was cut by 6 bases, the J end by 2 bases, with 20 bases between. Germline assignment: CDR1 SQVTM and CDR2 ANQGSEA.

This chain links TRBV7-3 with TRBJ1-1; D gene ambiguous. Germline CDR1 is SGHTA and CDR2 is FQGTGA. The V end lost 1 base, the J end lost 1 base, and 4 bases lay between the germline ends. The CDR3 covers 13 residues. The CDR3, as DNA: TGTGCCAGCAGCTTAATGTGGAACACTGAAGCTTTCTTT. Protein sequence: CASSLMWNTEAFF.